Each of the 10 T cell receptor beta chains below was sequenced from the same sample in a study of response to subunit inactivated influenza vaccine. TCRdb reanalysed the RT-PCR reads using MiXCR and keeps one entry per CDR3 protein. In the table there are 700,000 to 900,000 distinct CDR3 sequences, around 21% of which are singletons. The input for sequencing was PBMCs from blood, taken 5 days after vaccination. The receptors were sampled from a man in his forties or fifties who received an inactivated influenza vaccine.

The V call is TRBV7-2, the J call TRBJ2-3; D remains unclear. The germline CDR1 and CDR2 sequences are SGHTA and FQGNSA. The CDR3 is 14 amino acids. Trimming took off 2 bases at V and 8 bases at J, with 14 bases between the two ends. The CDR3 DNA sequence: TGTGCCAGCAGCTTACCTTGGGAAGAGGCTACGCAGTATTTT. It translates to CASSLPWEEATQYF. The full variable domain, with the rest looked up from reference TRBV7-2 and TRBJ2-3, is GAGVSQSPSNKVTEKGKDVELRCDPISGHTALYWYRQSLGQGLEFLIYFQGNSAPDKSGLPSDRFSAERTGGSVSTLTIQRTQQEDSAVYLCASSLPWEEATQYFGPGTRLTVL.

This chain connects TRBV4-3 to TRBJ2-7; TRBD1 is a possible D gene (5 bases). With 0 bases removed from V and 3 bases from J, the gap between germline ends came to 18 bases. The CDR3 covers 17 residues. CDR1 LGHNA and CDR2 YSLEER come from the germline V gene. In nucleotides, the CDR3 is TGCGCCAGCAGCCAAGACTTAGGGGTTAGAGGTATCTACGAGCAGTACTTC. This translates into CASSQDLGVRGIYEQYF.

This sequence joins TRBV24-1 and TRBJ2-3, with D possibly TRBD1 on 8 matching bases. Germline-derived CDR1 and CDR2 are KGHDR and SFDVKD. There are 16 residues in the CDR3. With 4 bases removed from V and 3 bases from J, the gap between germline ends came to 16 bases. CDR3 bases: TGTGCCACCAGTGACCCCCACAGGGGGGGAACAGATACGCAGTATTTT. This translates into CATSDPHRGGTDTQYF.

This clonotype appeared many times. The chain carries TRBV5-1 and TRBJ2-5; perhaps TRBD1 as D (6 bases). V dropped 7 bases and J dropped 0 bases, with 16 bases sitting between them. Germline V lookup: CDR1 SGHRS, CDR2 YFSETQ. The CDR3 spans 15 residues. The CDR3 bases are TGCGCCAGCTATACAGGGCCAGCGGACCAAGAGACCCAGTACTTC. Translated: CASYTGPADQETQYF.

This sequence joins TRBV3-1 and TRBJ2-7; D is undetermined. Germline V CDR1 and CDR2: LGHDT, YNNKEL (reference sequence). The CDR3 is 14 residues long. V was clipped by 0 bases and J by 3 bases, with 9 bases between them. CDR3 loop: CASSQDFSSYEQYF. Here the CDR3 DNA reads TGTGCCAGCAGCCAAGATTTTTCCAGCTACGAGCAGTACTTC.

The chain uses TRBV5-1 and TRBJ2-5, with 8 bases that match TRBD1. The ends lost 6 bases at V and 5 bases at J; junction bases unmatched: 3. The CDR3 is 12 residues long. Germline CDR1 SGHRS, CDR2 YFSETQ. Written as DNA, the CDR3 is TGCGCCAGCACCACAGGGGGGGAGACCCAGTACTTC. Protein: CASTTGGETQYF.

This chain uses TRBV12-3 or TRBV12-4 with TRBJ2-2; D may be TRBD2 (5 bases). Between the trimmed V and J ends, which lost 6 bases and 1 base, there was a span of 15 bases. CDR3 size: 16 residues. CDR3 coding DNA: TGTGCCAGCAGCACGGGGTATAAGGTGAACACCGGGGAGCTGTTTTTT. Protein: CASSTGYKVNTGELFF.

The chain couples TRBV5-1 to TRBJ2-2; D is uncertain. The CDR3 is 13 residues long. The germline V gene encodes CDR1 SGHRS and CDR2 YFSETQ. V lost 4 bases and J lost 4, with 8 bases in between. CDR3 DNA sequence: TGCGCCAGCAGCGCGGCAAGCACCGGGGAGCTGTTTTTT. The encoded protein is CASSAASTGELFF.

The V gene is TRBV29-1, the J gene TRBJ1-1, with D unclear. The germline V and J ends were trimmed by 7 bases and 5 bases, with 14 bases remaining between them. Looked up from germline, CDR1 is SQVTM and CDR2 is ANQGSEA. This CDR3 comprises 12 residues. Here the CDR3 DNA reads TGCAGCGGCGGGTCCCTGGGGACTGAAGCTTTCTTT. Translating it yields CSGGSLGTEAFF.

At least ten counts were recorded for this clonotype. The J gene is TRBJ1-2, the V gene TRBV7-2; 7 nucleotides match TRBD1. The germline CDR1 and CDR2 sequences are SGHTA and FQGNSA. This CDR3 has 15 residues. V lost 5 bases to trimming and J lost 4 bases; unmatched junction nucleotides: 10. The CDR3: CASSAGQAISYGYTF. The CDR3 region has the DNA TGTGCCAGCAGCGCTGGACAGGCGATTAGCTATGGCTACACCTTC.